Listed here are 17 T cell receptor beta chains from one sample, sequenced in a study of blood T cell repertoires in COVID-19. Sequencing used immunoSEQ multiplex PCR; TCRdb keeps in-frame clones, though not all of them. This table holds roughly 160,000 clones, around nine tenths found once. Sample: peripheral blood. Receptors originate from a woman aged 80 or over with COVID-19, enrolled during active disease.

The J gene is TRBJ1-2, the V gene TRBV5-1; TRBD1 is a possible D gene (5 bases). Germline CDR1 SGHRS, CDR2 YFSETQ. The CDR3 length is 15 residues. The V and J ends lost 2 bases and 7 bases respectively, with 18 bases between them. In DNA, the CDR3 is TGCGCCAGCAGCTTTGGACGATCGGACGGGGGTGGCTACACCTTC. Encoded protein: CASSFGRSDGGGYTF.

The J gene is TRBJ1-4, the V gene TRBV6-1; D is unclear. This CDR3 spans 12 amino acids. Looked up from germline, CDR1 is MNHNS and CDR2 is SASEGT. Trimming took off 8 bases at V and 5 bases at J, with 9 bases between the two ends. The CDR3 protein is CASGEGNEKLFF. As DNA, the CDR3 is TGTGCCAGCGGGGAGGGAAATGAAAAACTGTTTTTT.

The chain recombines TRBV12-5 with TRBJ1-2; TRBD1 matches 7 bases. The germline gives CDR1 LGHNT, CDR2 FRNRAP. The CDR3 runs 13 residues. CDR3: CARDSKDNYGYTF. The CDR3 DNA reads TGTGCAAGGGACAGTAAAGATAACTATGGCTACACCTTC.

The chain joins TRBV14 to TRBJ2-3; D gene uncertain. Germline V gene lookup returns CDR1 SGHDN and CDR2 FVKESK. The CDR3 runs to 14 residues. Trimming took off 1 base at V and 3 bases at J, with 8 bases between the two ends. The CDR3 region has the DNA TGTGCCAGCAGCCAAGGTGGAGTAACAGATACGCAGTATTTT. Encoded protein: CASSQGGVTDTQYF.

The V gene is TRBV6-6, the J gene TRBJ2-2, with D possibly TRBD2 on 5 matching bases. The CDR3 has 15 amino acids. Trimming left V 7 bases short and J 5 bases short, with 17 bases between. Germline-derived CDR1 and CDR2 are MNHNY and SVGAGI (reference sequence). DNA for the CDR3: TGTGCCAGCACGGTTCAATTAGCGTCGACCGGGGAGCTGTTTTTT. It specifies CASTVQLASTGELFF.

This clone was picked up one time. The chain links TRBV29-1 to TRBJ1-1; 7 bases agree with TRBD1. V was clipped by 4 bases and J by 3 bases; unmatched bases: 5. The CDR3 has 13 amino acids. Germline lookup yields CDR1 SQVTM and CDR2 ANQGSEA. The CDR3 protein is CSVVPTGDTEAFF. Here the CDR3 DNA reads TGCAGCGTTGTGCCTACAGGGGACACTGAAGCTTTCTTT.

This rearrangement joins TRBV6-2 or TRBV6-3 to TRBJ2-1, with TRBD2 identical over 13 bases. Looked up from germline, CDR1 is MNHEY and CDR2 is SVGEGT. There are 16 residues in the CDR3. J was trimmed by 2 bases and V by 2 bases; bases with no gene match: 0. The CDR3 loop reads CASSYGLAGAYNEQFF. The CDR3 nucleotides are TGTGCCAGCAGTTACGGACTAGCGGGGGCCTACAATGAGCAGTTCTTC.

CDR3 protein: CASSEGTSGSSYEQYF. The CDR3 DNA reads as TGTGCCAGCAGCGAGGGGACTAGCGGGAGCTCCTACGAGCAGTACTTC. V is TRBV9 and J is TRBJ2-7; the match to TRBD2 covers 14 bases. Unmatched junction bases numbered 2, after V lost 3 bases and J lost 0 bases. The CDR3 has 16 residues. Looked up from germline, CDR1 is SGDLS and CDR2 is YYNGEE.

The CDR3, as DNA: TGTGCCAGCAATCAAAACGGGGAGCTGTTTTTT. The encoded protein is CASNQNGELFF. The chain joins TRBV3-1 (or the pseudogene TRBV3-2) to TRBJ2-2; D is undetermined. The CDR3 contains 11 residues. Germline V gene lookup returns CDR1 LGHDT and CDR2 YNNKEL (reference sequence). V was cut by 7 bases and J by 7 bases, with 7 bases left in between.

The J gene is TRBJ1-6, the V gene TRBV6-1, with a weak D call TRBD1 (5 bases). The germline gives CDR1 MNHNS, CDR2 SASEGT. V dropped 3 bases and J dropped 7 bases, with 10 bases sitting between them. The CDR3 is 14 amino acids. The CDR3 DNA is TGTGCCAGCAGTGACAGGGTTGACAATTCACCCCTCCACTTT. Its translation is CASSDRVDNSPLHF.

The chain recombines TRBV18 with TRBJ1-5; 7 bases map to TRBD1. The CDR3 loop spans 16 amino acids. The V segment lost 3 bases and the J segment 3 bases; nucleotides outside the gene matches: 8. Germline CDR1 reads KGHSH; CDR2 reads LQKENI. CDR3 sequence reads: CASSPGPGQINQPQHF. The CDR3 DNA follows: TGTGCCAGCTCACCGGGACCGGGACAGATCAATCAGCCCCAGCATTTT.

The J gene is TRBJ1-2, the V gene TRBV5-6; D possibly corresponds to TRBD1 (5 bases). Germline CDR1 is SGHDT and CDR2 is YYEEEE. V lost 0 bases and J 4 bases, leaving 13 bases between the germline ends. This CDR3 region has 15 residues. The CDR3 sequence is CASSLEAQRGYGYTF. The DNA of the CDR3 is TGTGCCAGCAGCTTGGAGGCACAAAGGGGCTATGGCTACACCTTC.

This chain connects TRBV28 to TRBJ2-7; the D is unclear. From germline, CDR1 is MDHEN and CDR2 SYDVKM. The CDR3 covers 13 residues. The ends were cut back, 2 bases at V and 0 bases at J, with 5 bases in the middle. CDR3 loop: CASSLQNSYEQYF. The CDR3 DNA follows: TGTGCCAGCAGTTTACAGAACTCCTACGAGCAGTACTTC.

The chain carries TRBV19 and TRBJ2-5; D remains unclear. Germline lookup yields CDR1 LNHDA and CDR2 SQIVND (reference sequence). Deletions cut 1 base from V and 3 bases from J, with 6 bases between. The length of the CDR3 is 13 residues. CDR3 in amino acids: CASSIVVEETQYF. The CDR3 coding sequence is TGTGCCAGTAGTATAGTTGTCGAAGAGACCCAGTACTTC. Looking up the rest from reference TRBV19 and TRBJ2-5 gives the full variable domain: DGGITQSPKYLFRKEGQNVTLSCEQNLNHDAMYWYRQDPGQGLRLIYYSQIVNDFQKGDIAEGYSVSREKKESFPLTVTSAQKNPTAFYLCASSIVVEETQYFGPGTRLLVL.

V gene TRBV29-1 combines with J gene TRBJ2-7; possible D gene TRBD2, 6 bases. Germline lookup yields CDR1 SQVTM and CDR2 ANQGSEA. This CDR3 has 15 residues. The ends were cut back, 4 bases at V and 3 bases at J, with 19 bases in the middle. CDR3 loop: CSVGLNSGEVYEQYF. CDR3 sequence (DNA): TGCAGCGTTGGCCTGAATAGCGGAGAGGTCTACGAGCAGTACTTC.

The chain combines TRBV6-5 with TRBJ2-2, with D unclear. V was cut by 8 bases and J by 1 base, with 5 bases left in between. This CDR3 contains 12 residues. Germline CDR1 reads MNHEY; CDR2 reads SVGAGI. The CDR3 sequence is CASGQNTGELFF. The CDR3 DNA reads TGTGCCAGCGGGCAGAACACCGGGGAGCTGTTTTTT.

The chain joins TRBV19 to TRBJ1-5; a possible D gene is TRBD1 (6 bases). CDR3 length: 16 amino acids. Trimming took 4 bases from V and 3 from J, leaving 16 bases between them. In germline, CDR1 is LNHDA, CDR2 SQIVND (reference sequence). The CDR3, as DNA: TGTGCCAGTAGTAGCCTCCGACAGGTAAACAATCAGCCCCAGCATTTT. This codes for CASSSLRQVNNQPQHF.